This passage covers 13 T cell receptor beta chains from one sample sequenced in a study of blood T cell repertoires in COVID-19. Clones were sequenced by immunoSEQ multiplex PCR, and TCRdb holds only the in-frame ones, with some missing. In the table there are some 350,000 clones, roughly 90% of which are singletons. The specimen sequenced was peripheral blood. The receptor set was obtained from a woman in her 30s with COVID-19, enrolled during active disease.

The V gene is TRBV7-2, the J gene TRBJ2-1, with 11 nucleotides matching TRBD2. This CDR3 is 14 amino acids long. V shed 6 bases, J shed 9 bases, and the junction held 7 bases outside the gene matches. Germline CDR1 and CDR2: SGHTA and FQGNSA. CDR3 DNA sequence: TGTGCCAGCAGACATAGCGGGAGGGGGGGTGAGCAGTTCTTC. Translation gives CASRHSGRGGEQFF.

The chain employs TRBV21-1 and TRBJ2-2; TRBD2 is taken as the D call from the table, unchecked against the DNA. TRBV21-1 is reported as a pseudogene. The CDR3 loop spans 13 amino acids. For the CDR3, the DNA is TGTGCCAGCAGCAAAGGGGAGGGCGGGGAGCTGTTTTTT. This translates into CASSKGEGGELFF.

V gene TRBV3-1 (or the pseudogene TRBV3-2) combines with J gene TRBJ2-2, with D unresolved. This CDR3 comprises 14 residues. V was shortened by 4 bases and J by 0 bases, with 6 bases between the two germline ends. Germline V gene lookup returns CDR1 LGHDT and CDR2 YNNKEL (reference sequence). In nucleotides, the CDR3 is TGTGCCAGCAGCCGCAGCGCGAACACCGGGGAGCTGTTTTTT. Protein: CASSRSANTGELFF.

This clone was recorded once. The chain couples TRBV27 to TRBJ1-1, with 10 bases identical to TRBD1. Germline values: CDR1 MNHEY, CDR2 SMNVEV (reference sequence). Trimming took 2 bases from V and 0 from J; bases not matched to a gene: 3. This CDR3 contains 16 residues. CDR3 in DNA: TGTGCCAGCAGTTTACTCGGGACAGGGGTGAACACTGAAGCTTTCTTT. It encodes CASSLLGTGVNTEAFF.

The J gene is TRBJ2-1, the V gene TRBV5-1, with 8 bases fitting TRBD1. In germline, CDR1 is SGHRS, CDR2 YFSETQ. V shed 3 bases, J shed 4 bases, and the junction held 3 bases outside the gene matches. CDR3 length: 14 amino acids. CDR3 loop: CASSWTGRYNEQFF. CDR3 nucleotide sequence: TGCGCCAGCAGCTGGACAGGGAGATACAATGAGCAGTTCTTC.

V usage is TRBV4-3 and J usage is TRBJ1-1, with unresolved D. The CDR3 extends over 15 amino acids. Trimming shortened V by 0 bases and J by 3 bases, and 11 bases separated the two germline ends. Germline V lookup: CDR1 LGHNA, CDR2 YSLEER. CDR3 nucleotide sequence: TGCGCCAGCAGCCAAGATATTAGCTGGGACACTGAAGCTTTCTTT. It translates to CASSQDISWDTEAFF.

The chain is built from TRBV5-1 and TRBJ2-1, with TRBD2 matching over 10 bases. The CDR3 has 15 amino acids. The germline CDR1 and CDR2 sequences are SGHRS and YFSETQ. Germline trimming cut 6 bases from V and 9 bases from J; bases unmatched to any gene: 12. As DNA, the CDR3 is TGCGCCAGCACCTGGAGGGCTAGCGGGAGCACTGAGCAGTTCTTC. Protein product: CASTWRASGSTEQFF.

J is TRBJ2-6 and V is TRBV30; 7 bases fit TRBD1. CDR3 size: 15 residues. With V trimmed by 3 bases and J by 1 base, 3 bases remained unmatched. The germline gives CDR1 GTSNPN, CDR2 SVGIG (reference sequence). As DNA, the CDR3 is TGTGCCTGGAGCCCAGGGGGTTCTGGGGCCAACGTCCTGACTTTC. Its translation: CAWSPGGSGANVLTF.

Concerning this clone: Other nucleotide sequences in the sample specify the same CDR3. This rearrangement joins TRBV12-3 or TRBV12-4 to TRBJ2-5; D may be TRBD2 (6 bases). There are 12 residues in the CDR3. The V end was cut by 3 bases, the J end by 5 bases, with 7 bases between. CDR3 in amino acids: CASSFGGETQYF. The CDR3 DNA follows: TGTGCCAGCAGTTTCGGAGGGGAGACCCAGTACTTC.

The rearrangement joins TRBV7-2 to TRBJ2-3, with 9 positions matching TRBD2. Trimming took 2 bases from V and 6 from J; bases not matched to a gene: 18. Germline loops: CDR1 SGHTA, CDR2 FQGNSA. This CDR3 region has 19 residues. CDR3 in amino acids: CASSLTASFSGGPVDTQYF. In nucleotides, the CDR3 is TGTGCCAGCAGCTTAACTGCCTCGTTTAGCGGGGGACCTGTGGATACGCAGTATTTT.

The rearrangement links TRBV7-8 to TRBJ1-2; D perhaps matches TRBD1 (5 bases). The CDR3 length is 15 residues. V lost 5 bases and J lost 0, with 13 bases in between. Germline CDR1 reads SGHVS; CDR2 reads FQNEAQ. In DNA form, the CDR3 reads TGTGCCAGCAGCCCTCTTCGACAGTCTAACTATGGCTACACCTTC. It yields the protein CASSPLRQSNYGYTF.

This clone was seen a few times. The rearrangement links TRBV18 to TRBJ2-1; 8 bases match TRBD2. The V gene's germline CDR1 is KGHSH and CDR2 LQKENI. CDR3 length: 15 amino acids. V lost 3 bases, J lost 9 bases, and 10 bases stayed unmatched. The CDR3 region is CASSPPGLDIGEQFF. The CDR3 region has the DNA TGTGCCAGCTCACCCCCGGGACTAGATATTGGTGAGCAGTTCTTC.

This chain links TRBV7-2 with TRBJ2-7; 9 bases map to TRBD1. The CDR3 runs 15 residues. The J segment lost 4 bases and the V segment lost 2 bases, leaving 6 bases of the junction unmatched. Germline assignment: CDR1 SGHTA and CDR2 FQGNSA. The CDR3 DNA is TGTGCCAGCAGCTTAAGCTACAGGGGGCAATACGAGCAGTACTTC. As protein: CASSLSYRGQYEQYF.